Below, 19 T cell receptor beta chains from the same sample are listed, as sequenced in a study of blood T cell repertoires in COVID-19. Here immunoSEQ multiplex PCR was the method, and the copy in TCRdb shows in-frame clones only, minus some. The top ten hold roughly 3.4% of the sample, which has 140,000 to 150,000 clones, approximately 84% seen once. Sequences were obtained from PBMCs or T cells enriched from blood (not recorded which). These receptor sequences come from a woman between 45 and 65 years old with acute COVID-19.

The V gene is TRBV5-6, the J gene TRBJ2-2; D is unclear. V lost 4 bases to trimming and J lost 0 bases, with 10 bases between them. CDR3 size: 15 residues. CDR1 is SGHDT and CDR2 is YYEEEE in the germline V gene. CDR3 sequence reads: CASSPPNANTGELFF. The CDR3, as DNA: TGTGCCAGCAGCCCCCCTAACGCGAACACCGGGGAGCTGTTTTTT.

This rearrangement joins TRBV6-5 to TRBJ2-1; 9 bases are a match to TRBD1. This CDR3 comprises 14 residues. Germline CDR1 is MNHEY and CDR2 is SVGAGI. The J segment lost 4 bases and the V segment lost 10 bases, leaving 8 bases of the junction unmatched. The CDR3: CATQGARRYNEQFF. CDR3 DNA sequence: TGTGCCACACAGGGGGCCCGACGATACAATGAGCAGTTCTTC.

The V gene is TRBV5-1, the J gene TRBJ1-4, with 9 nucleotides matching TRBD1. Germline assignment: CDR1 SGHRS and CDR2 YFSETQ. The CDR3 runs 18 residues. The J segment lost 4 bases and the V segment lost 2 bases, leaving 12 bases of the junction unmatched. CDR3 residues: CASSFRDRETYFNEKLFF. CDR3 nucleotides: TGCGCCAGCAGCTTCCGGGACAGGGAAACTTACTTTAATGAAAAACTGTTTTTT. The variable domain in full, with the rest retrieved from reference TRBV5-1 and TRBJ1-4, is KAGVTQTPRYLIKTRGQQVTLSCSPISGHRSVSWYQQTPGQGLQFLFEYFSETQRNKGNFPGRFSGRQFSNSRSEMNVSTLELGDSALYLCASSFRDRETYFNEKLFFGSGTQLSVL.

The CDR3 nucleotides are TGTGCCAGCGCGGCAACCGACAGTGGCACAGATACGCAGTATTTT. Its translation: CASAATDSGTDTQYF. The genes are TRBV9 and TRBJ2-3; weak D call: TRBD1 (5 bases). Trimming stripped 7 bases from V and 1 base from J, with 16 bases between. CDR1 SGDLS and CDR2 YYNGEE come from the germline V gene. The CDR3 runs 15 residues.

This chain links TRBV4-2 with TRBJ1-2; D possibly corresponds to TRBD1 (6 bases). Trimming took off 0 bases at V and 4 bases at J, with 12 bases between the two ends. This CDR3 comprises 15 residues. Germline CDR1 reads LGHNA; CDR2 reads YNFKEQ. The CDR3 loop reads CASSQEVGQLYGYTF. DNA for the CDR3: TGTGCCAGCAGCCAAGAAGTAGGACAGCTCTATGGCTACACCTTC.

This clone was picked up a small number of times. V is TRBV4-3 and J is TRBJ1-4; D unresolved. Germline CDR1 reads LGHNA; CDR2 reads YSLEER. V was clipped by 0 bases and J by 5 bases, with 10 bases between them. CDR3 size: 15 residues. CDR3 in amino acids: CASSQDSRQNEKLFF. In nucleotides, the CDR3 is TGCGCCAGCAGCCAAGATAGCCGGCAGAATGAAAAACTGTTTTTT.

This clone was seen a handful of times. The rearrangement links TRBV11-2 to TRBJ2-2, with no clear D. Germline CDR1 SGHAT, CDR2 FQNNGV. V was trimmed by 3 bases and J by 6 bases, leaving 8 bases between them. The CDR3 runs 13 residues. This CDR3 reads CASSLMSAGELFF. The DNA of the CDR3 is TGTGCCAGCAGCTTGATGAGTGCCGGGGAGCTGTTTTTT.

The CDR3 bases are TGTGCCAGCAGTGAAAGGGGCTCCTATAATTCACCCCTCCACTTT. Its protein is CASSERGSYNSPLHF. This chain uses TRBV2 with TRBJ1-6; TRBD1 might be the D (5 bases). V lost 2 bases, J lost 0 bases, and 5 bases lay in between. The CDR3 is 15 amino acids. Germline V CDR1 and CDR2: SNHLY, FYNNEI.

The chain couples TRBV2 to TRBJ2-7; 7 bases match TRBD2. Trimming took 7 bases from V and 4 from J; bases not matched to a gene: 22. CDR1 SNHLY and CDR2 FYNNEI come from the germline V gene. The CDR3 runs to 18 residues. CDR3 nucleotide sequence: TGTGCCAGCAACCCCGGGGCTAGCGGAAACTTACAAATTTACGAGCAGTACTTC. It specifies CASNPGASGNLQIYEQYF.

This clone was observed a single time. This sequence joins TRBV7-6 and TRBJ2-2, with 9 bases identical to TRBD1. Per germline, CDR1 SGHVS and CDR2 FNYEAQ. J lost 3 bases, V lost 5 bases, and 7 bases had no gene match. The CDR3 runs 16 residues. The CDR3, as DNA: TGTGCCAGCAGCACCTCCGGGACAGGGCACACCGGGGAGCTGTTTTTT. Translated: CASSTSGTGHTGELFF.

This chain uses TRBV6-5 with TRBJ2-4, with 9 bases fitting TRBD1. With 4 bases clipped from V and 4 bases from J, the junction kept 8 bases outside the gene matches. From germline, CDR1 is MNHEY and CDR2 SVGAGI. The CDR3 contains 16 residues. CDR3 in DNA: TGTGCCAGCAGTTTTCCTGGGACAGGGTCTAAAAACATTCAGTACTTC. Translated, it gives CASSFPGTGSKNIQYF.

This clone was counted between two and nine times. The V call is TRBV27, the J call TRBJ2-4; 7 bases align to TRBD1. Germline V gene lookup returns CDR1 MNHEY and CDR2 SMNVEV (reference sequence). V gave up 10 bases and J gave up 0 bases; unmatched junction bases: 6. The CDR3 spans 14 residues. CDR3 nucleotide sequence: TGTGCCACACAGGGGCTCGGAGCCAAAAACATTCAGTACTTC. This encodes CATQGLGAKNIQYF.

CDR3 in DNA: TGTGCCAGCAGTTCGGGGTCAACTAATGAAAAACTGTTTTTT. Amino acid sequence: CASSSGSTNEKLFF. The chain couples TRBV28 to TRBJ1-4, with D unclear. CDR1 and CDR2 (germline): MDHEN, SYDVKM. The length of the CDR3 is 14 residues. Trimming pared 4 bases from V and 0 bases from J, leaving 6 bases between.

The gene calls are TRBV28 and TRBJ1-3, with 7 bases fitting TRBD1. Germline-derived CDR1 and CDR2 are MDHEN and SYDVKM. Unmatched junction bases numbered 7, after V lost 4 bases and J lost 4 bases. CDR3 length equals 15 residues. The CDR3 reads CASSYQPGQGNTIYF. The CDR3, as DNA: TGTGCCAGCAGTTACCAGCCGGGACAGGGAAACACCATATATTTT.

The genes are TRBV12-3 or TRBV12-4 and TRBJ2-1, with 7 bases aligning to TRBD2. The CDR3 is made up of 12 amino acids. The J segment lost 10 bases and the V segment lost 3 bases, leaving 3 bases of the junction unmatched. The CDR3 loop reads CASSFPAGEQFF. Written as DNA, the CDR3 is TGTGCCAGCAGTTTTCCAGCGGGAGAGCAGTTCTTC.

The chain links TRBV21-1 to TRBJ2-6; TRBD2, the D gene given by the table, was not confirmed from the DNA. TRBV21-1 counts as a pseudogene. The CDR3 has 19 residues. This CDR3 is CASSKAGTPKPSGANVLTF. The CDR3 DNA reads as TGTGCCAGCAGCAAAGCGGGGACTCCCAAACCCTCTGGGGCCAACGTCCTGACTTTC.

The chain is built from TRBV10-3 and TRBJ2-7; 7 bases map to TRBD2. There are 12 residues in the CDR3. Germline loops: CDR1 ENHRY, CDR2 SYGVKD. Losses at the gene ends were 11 bases for V and 5 bases for J; bases not matched to a gene: 9. CDR3 sequence: CAVRGGIDEQYF. The CDR3 nucleotides are TGTGCCGTGCGGGGAGGGATAGACGAGCAGTACTTC.

The chain is built from TRBV3-1 (or the pseudogene TRBV3-2) and TRBJ1-1, with D uncertain. CDR3 size: 21 residues. Germline V gene sequence: CDR1 LGHDT, CDR2 YNNKEL (reference sequence). The V end was cut by 4 bases, the J end by 0 bases, with 30 bases between. The CDR3 region has the DNA TGTGCCAGCAGCCCCCTGAGAGTACAGACATTAAGAAAAGCCATGAACACTGAAGCTTTCTTT. This sequence encodes CASSPLRVQTLRKAMNTEAFF.

This sequence joins TRBV23-1 and TRBJ1-4; D not resolved. TRBV23-1 is treated as an ORF (open reading frame) with a function not yet certain. V was shortened by 4 bases and J by 5 bases, with 14 bases between the two germline ends. The CDR3 contains 15 residues. The CDR3 is CASSLLGRRNEKLFF. DNA for the CDR3: TGCGCCAGCAGTCTATTGGGCCGGCGCAATGAAAAACTGTTTTTT.